The T cell receptor (beta chain) under discussion was sequenced for a study of regulatory T cells in long-lasting Graves disease. This clonotype has more than one count but fewer than ten. Per the germline V gene, CDR1 is SQVTM and CDR2 is ANQGSEA. J lost 5 bases, V lost 7 bases, and 9 bases had no gene match. This CDR3 contains 16 residues. Noted time point: newly diagnosed GD, antithyroid drugs for less than 3 months. Construction of the TCR library relied on RNA isolated from PBMCs. EDTA tubes collected nine milliliters of peripheral blood. According to the study, TCR beta libraries were built with iRepertoire HTBI primers and CDR3-region Arm-PCR. TCRdb reprocessed the multiplex PCR reads with MiXCR, giving one entry per CDR3 protein. The table has approximately 360,000 distinct CDR3 sequences, 12% seen once. This sample also appeared in a second study, on T cells in Graves' hyperthyroidism and ophthalmopathy.

V usage is TRBV29-1 and J usage is TRBJ2-2, with 14 nucleotides matching TRBD2. The clonotype was recovered from a woman aged 18 to 35 with Graves disease. Sample: peripheral blood mononuclear cells (PBMCs), taken at new diagnosis, from a patient treated with antithyroid drugs. CDR3 in DNA: TGCAGCGGCTTGGGACTAGCGGGAGAATCTACCGGGGAGCTGTTTTTT. Amino acid sequence: CSGLGLAGESTGELFF.